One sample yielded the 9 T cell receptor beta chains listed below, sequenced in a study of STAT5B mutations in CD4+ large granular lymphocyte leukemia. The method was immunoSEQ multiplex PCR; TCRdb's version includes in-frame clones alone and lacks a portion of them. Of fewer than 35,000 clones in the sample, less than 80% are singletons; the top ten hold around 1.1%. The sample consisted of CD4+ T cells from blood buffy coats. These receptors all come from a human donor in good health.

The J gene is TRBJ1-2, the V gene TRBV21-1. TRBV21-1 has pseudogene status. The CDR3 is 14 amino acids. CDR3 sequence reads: CASSKSEANYGYTF. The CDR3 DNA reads TGTGCCAGCAGCAAATCGGAGGCTAACTATGGCTACACCTTC.

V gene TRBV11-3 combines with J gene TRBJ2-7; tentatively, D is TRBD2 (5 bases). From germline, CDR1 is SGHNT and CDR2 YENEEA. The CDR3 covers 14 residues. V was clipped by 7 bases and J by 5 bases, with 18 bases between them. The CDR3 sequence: CASTALGRDHEQYF. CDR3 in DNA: TGTGCCAGCACCGCACTAGGTCGCGATCACGAGCAGTACTTC.

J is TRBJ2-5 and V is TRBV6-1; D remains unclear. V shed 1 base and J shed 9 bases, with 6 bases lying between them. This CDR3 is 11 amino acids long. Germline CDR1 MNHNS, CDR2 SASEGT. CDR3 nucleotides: TGTGCCAGCAGTGAAGAGAAGTCCCAGTACTTC. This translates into CASSEEKSQYF.

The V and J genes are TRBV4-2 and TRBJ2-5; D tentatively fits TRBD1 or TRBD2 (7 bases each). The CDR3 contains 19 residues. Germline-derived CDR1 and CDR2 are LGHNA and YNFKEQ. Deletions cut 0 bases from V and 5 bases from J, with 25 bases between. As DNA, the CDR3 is TGTGCCAGCAGCCAAGATCGCCCTCAGGGGGGGTTTGTTTTGGAGACCCAGTACTTC. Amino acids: CASSQDRPQGGFVLETQYF.

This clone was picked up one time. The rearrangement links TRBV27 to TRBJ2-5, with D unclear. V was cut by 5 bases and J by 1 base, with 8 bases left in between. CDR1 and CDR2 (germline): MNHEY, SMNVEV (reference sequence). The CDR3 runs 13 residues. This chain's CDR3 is CASSVRSQETQYF. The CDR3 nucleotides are TGTGCCAGCAGTGTCCGGTCCCAAGAGACCCAGTACTTC.

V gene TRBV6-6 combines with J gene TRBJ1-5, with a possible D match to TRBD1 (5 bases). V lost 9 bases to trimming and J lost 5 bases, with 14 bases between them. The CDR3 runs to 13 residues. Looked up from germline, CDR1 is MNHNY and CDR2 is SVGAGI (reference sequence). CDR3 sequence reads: CASKEGLHQPQHF. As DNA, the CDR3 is TGTGCCAGTAAGGAGGGGTTGCATCAGCCCCAGCATTTT.

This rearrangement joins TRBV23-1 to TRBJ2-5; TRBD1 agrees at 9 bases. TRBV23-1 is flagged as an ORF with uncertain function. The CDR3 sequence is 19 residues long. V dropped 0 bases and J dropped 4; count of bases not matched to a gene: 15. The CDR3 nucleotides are TGCGCCAGCAGTCAATCTTGTCCACAGGGGGCGACGGAGCGAGAGACCCAGTACTTC. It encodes CASSQSCPQGATERETQYF.

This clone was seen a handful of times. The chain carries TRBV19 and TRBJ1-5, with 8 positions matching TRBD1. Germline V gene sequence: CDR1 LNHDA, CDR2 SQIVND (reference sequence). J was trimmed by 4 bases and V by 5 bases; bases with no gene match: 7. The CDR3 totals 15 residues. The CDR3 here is CASSYGTGLNQPQHF. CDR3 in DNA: TGTGCCAGTAGTTACGGGACAGGTCTTAATCAGCCCCAGCATTTT.

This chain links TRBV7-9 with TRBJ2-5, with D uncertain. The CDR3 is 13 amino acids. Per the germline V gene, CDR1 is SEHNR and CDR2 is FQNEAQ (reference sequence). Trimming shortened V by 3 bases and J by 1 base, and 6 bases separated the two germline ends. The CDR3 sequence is CASSLNSQETQYF. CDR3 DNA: TGTGCCAGCAGCTTGAACAGCCAAGAGACCCAGTACTTC.